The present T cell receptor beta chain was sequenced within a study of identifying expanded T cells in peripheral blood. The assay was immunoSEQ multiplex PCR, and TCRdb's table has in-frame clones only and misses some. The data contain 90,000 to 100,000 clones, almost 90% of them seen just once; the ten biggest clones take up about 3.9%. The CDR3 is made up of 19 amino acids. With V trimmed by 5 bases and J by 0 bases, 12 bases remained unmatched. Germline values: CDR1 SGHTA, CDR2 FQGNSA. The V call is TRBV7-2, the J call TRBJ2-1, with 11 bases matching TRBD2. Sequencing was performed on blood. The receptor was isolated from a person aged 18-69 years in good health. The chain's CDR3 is CASSPRRLAGGSSYNEQFF. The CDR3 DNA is TGTGCCAGCAGCCCTAGGAGGCTAGCGGGGGGAAGCTCCTACAATGAGCAGTTCTTC. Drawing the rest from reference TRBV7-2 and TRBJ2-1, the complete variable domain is GAGVSQSPSNKVTEKGKDVELRCDPISGHTALYWYRQSLGQGLEFLIYFQGNSAPDKSGLPSDRFSAERTGGSVSTLTIQRTQQEDSAVYLCASSPRRLAGGSSYNEQFFGPGTRLTVL.